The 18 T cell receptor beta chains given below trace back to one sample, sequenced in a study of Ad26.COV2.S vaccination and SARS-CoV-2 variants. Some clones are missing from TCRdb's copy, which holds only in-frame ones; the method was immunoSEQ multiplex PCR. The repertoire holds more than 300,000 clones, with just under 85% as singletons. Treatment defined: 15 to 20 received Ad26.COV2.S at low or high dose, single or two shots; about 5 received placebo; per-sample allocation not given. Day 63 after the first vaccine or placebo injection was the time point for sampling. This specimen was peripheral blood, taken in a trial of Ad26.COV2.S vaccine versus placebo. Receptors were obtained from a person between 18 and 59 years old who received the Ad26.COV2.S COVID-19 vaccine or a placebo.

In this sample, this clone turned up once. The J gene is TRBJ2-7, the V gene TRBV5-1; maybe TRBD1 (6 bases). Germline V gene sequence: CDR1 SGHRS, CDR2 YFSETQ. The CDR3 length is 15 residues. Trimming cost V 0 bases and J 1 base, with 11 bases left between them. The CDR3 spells CASSLGGGRSYEQYF. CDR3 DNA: TGCGCCAGCAGCTTGGGTGGGGGCCGTTCCTACGAGCAGTACTTC.

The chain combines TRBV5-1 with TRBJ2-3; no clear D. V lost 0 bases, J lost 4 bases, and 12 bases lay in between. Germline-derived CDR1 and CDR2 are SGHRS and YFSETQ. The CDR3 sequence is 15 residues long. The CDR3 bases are TGCGCCAGCAGCTTGGGCCTGGGTAGCCCAGATACGCAGTATTTT. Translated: CASSLGLGSPDTQYF.

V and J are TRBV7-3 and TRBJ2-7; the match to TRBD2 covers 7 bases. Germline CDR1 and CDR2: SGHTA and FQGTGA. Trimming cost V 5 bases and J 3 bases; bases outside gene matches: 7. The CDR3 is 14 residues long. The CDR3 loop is CASSPGGDLYEQYF. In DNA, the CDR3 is TGTGCCAGCAGCCCGGGGGGAGACCTCTACGAGCAGTACTTC.

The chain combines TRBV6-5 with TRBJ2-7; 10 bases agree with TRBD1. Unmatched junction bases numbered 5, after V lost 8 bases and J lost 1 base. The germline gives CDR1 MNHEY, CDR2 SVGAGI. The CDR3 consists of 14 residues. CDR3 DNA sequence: TGTGCCAGCCAACCGGGACAGGGGTCCTACGAGCAGTACTTC. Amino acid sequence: CASQPGQGSYEQYF.

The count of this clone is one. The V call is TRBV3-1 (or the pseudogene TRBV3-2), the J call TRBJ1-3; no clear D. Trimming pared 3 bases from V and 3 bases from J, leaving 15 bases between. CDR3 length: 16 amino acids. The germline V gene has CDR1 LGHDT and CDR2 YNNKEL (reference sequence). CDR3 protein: CASSHSNANLGNTIYF. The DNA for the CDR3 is TGTGCCAGCAGCCACTCCAACGCAAATCTTGGAAACACCATATATTTT.

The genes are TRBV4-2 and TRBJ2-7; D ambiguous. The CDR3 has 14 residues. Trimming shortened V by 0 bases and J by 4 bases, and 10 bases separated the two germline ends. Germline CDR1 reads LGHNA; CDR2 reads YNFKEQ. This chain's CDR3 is CASSQDLGHYEQYF. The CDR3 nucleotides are TGTGCCAGCAGCCAAGATCTTGGGCATTACGAGCAGTACTTC.

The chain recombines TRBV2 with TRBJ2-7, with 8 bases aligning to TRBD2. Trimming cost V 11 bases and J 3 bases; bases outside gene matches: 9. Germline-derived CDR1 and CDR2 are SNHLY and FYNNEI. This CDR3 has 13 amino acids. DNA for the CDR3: TGTGCCTCCCGGGGGGGCAGCGGCTACGAGCAGTACTTC. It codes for CASRGGSGYEQYF.

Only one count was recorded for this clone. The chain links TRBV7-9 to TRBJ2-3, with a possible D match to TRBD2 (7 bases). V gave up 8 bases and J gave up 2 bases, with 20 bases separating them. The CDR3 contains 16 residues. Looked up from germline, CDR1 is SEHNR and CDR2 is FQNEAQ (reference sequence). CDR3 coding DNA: TGTGCCAGCTGTACGGTTCGGGGGGCCTACACAGATACGCAGTATTTT. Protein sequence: CASCTVRGAYTDTQYF.

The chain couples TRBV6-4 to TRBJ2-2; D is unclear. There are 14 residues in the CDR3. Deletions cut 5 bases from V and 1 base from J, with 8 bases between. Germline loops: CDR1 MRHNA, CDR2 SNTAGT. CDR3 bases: TGTGCCAGCAGTCTGAGATGGAACACCGGGGAGCTGTTTTTT. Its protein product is CASSLRWNTGELFF.

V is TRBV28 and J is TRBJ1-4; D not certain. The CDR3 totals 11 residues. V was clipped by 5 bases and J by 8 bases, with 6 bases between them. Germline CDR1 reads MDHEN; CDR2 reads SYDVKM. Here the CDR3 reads CASSDPEKLFF. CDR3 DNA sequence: TGTGCCAGCAGTGACCCCGAAAAACTGTTTTTT.

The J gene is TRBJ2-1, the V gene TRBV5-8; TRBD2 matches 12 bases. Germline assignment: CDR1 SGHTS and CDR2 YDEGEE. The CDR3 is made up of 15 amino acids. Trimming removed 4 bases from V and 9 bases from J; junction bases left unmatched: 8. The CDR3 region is CASSRPSGGALEQFF. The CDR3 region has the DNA TGTGCCAGCAGCCGGCCTAGCGGGGGGGCCCTTGAGCAGTTCTTC.

The chain's CDR3 is CASSEFGQGTPLGYTF. The CDR3 DNA follows: TGTGCCAGCAGTGAATTCGGGCAGGGTACTCCCTTAGGCTACACCTTC. The gene calls are TRBV25-1 and TRBJ1-2; D might be TRBD1 (5 bases). Deletions cut 1 base from V and 8 bases from J, with 20 bases between. The length of the CDR3 is 16 residues. Germline CDR1 MGHDK, CDR2 SYGVNS.

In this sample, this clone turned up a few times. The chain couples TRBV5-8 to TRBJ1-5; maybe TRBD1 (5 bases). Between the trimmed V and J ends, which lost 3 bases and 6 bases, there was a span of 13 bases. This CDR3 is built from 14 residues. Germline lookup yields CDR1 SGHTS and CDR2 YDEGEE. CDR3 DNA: TGTGCCAGCAGCTGGGGGGTGATGGGTCAGCCCCAGCATTTT. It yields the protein CASSWGVMGQPQHF.

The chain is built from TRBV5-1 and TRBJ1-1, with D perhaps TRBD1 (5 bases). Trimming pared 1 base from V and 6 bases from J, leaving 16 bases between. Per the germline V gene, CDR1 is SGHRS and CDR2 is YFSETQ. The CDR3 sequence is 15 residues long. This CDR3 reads CASSLLAGRGAEAFF. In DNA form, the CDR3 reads TGCGCCAGCAGCTTGTTGGCAGGCCGGGGCGCTGAAGCTTTCTTT.

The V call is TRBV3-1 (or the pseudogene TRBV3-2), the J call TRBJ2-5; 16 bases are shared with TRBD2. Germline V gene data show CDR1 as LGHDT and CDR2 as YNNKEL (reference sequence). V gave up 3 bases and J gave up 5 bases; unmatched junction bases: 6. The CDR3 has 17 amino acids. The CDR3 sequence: CASSHGTSGGAGETQYF. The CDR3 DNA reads TGTGCCAGCAGCCATGGGACTAGCGGGGGGGCAGGGGAGACCCAGTACTTC.

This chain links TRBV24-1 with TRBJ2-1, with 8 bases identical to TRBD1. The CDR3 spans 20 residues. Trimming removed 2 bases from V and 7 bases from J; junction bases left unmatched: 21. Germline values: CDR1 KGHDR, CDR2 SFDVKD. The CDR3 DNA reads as TGTGCCACCAGTGATTCCCGGACAGGGCCCCGTTACTTGGGCGAGAATGAGCAGTTCTTC. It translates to CATSDSRTGPRYLGENEQFF.

CDR3 in amino acids: CASSLFASGGANTGELFF. CDR3 DNA sequence: TGTGCCAGCAGCTTATTTGCTAGCGGGGGCGCGAACACCGGGGAGCTGTTTTTT. V and J are TRBV7-2 and TRBJ2-2; 10 bases map to TRBD2. The CDR3 loop spans 18 amino acids. The V gene's germline CDR1 is SGHTA and CDR2 FQGNSA. V was clipped by 2 bases and J by 0 bases; unmatched bases: 6.

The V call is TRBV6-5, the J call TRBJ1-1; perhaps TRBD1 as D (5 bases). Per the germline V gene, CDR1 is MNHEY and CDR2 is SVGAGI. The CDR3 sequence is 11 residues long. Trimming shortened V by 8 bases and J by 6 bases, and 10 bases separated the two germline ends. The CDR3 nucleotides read TGTGCCAGCGGAAGAGGGGCTGAAGCTTTCTTT. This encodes CASGRGAEAFF.